This entry lists 9 T cell receptor beta chains sequenced from one sample in a study of blood T cell repertoires in COVID-19. Using immunoSEQ multiplex PCR, the repertoire was profiled, and TCRdb retains in-frame clones only, with some absent. The profile shows about 90,000 clones, approximately 91% of them singletons. Sequenced: peripheral blood. The source is a human donor with active COVID-19. The donor label of this sample is uncertain.

The sample holds one count of this clone. V usage is TRBV28 and J usage is TRBJ1-4; maybe TRBD1 (5 bases). In germline, CDR1 is MDHEN, CDR2 SYDVKM. This CDR3 is 15 amino acids long. Between the trimmed V and J ends, which lost 2 bases and 5 bases, there was a span of 12 bases. CDR3 in DNA: TGTGCCAGCAGTTTACGTCAGGGATTAAATGAAAAACTGTTTTTT. This gives the protein CASSLRQGLNEKLFF.

V usage is TRBV6-6 and J usage is TRBJ1-4; the D gene is possibly TRBD1 (6 bases). The germline V and J ends were trimmed by 2 bases and 2 bases, with 6 bases remaining between them. This CDR3 region has 14 residues. Per the germline V gene, CDR1 is MNHNY and CDR2 is SVGAGI (reference sequence). In nucleotides, the CDR3 is TGTGCCAGCAGTTACCAGGGGACTAATGAAAAACTGTTTTTT. Encoded protein: CASSYQGTNEKLFF.

The chain employs TRBV6-1 and TRBJ1-2; 9 nucleotides match TRBD1. This CDR3 comprises 14 residues. The V segment lost 0 bases and the J segment 7 bases; nucleotides outside the gene matches: 3. Germline CDR1 and CDR2: MNHNS and SASEGT. CDR3 nucleotide sequence: TGTGCCAGCAGTGAAGCGGGGACAGGGTCTGGCTACACCTTC. Translation gives CASSEAGTGSGYTF.

The chain has TRBV5-6 and TRBJ2-2; TRBD1 might be the D (6 bases). CDR3 length: 15 residues. The V gene's germline CDR1 is SGHDT and CDR2 YYEEEE. The V end was cut by 5 bases, the J end by 7 bases, with 18 bases between. The CDR3: CASRDYLGAGGELFF. CDR3 bases: TGTGCCAGCAGAGATTACCTGGGGGCAGGCGGGGAGCTGTTTTTT. The complete variable domain, with remaining parts taken from reference TRBV5-6 and TRBJ2-2, reads DAGVTQSPTHLIKTRGQQVTLRCSPKSGHDTVSWYQQALGQGPQFIFQYYEEEERQRGNFPDRFSGHQFPNYSSELNVNALLLGDSALYLCASRDYLGAGGELFFGEGSRLTVL.

This clone was seen once. At one of its ends the junction is not consistent with the germline gene, which may arise from a read error. The chain couples TRBV7-2 to TRBJ2-5, with 12 bases identical to TRBD2. The CDR3 totals 14 residues. Germline-derived CDR1 and CDR2 are SGHTA and FQGNSA. DNA of the CDR3: TGTGCCAGCAGCCGGTCCCCTAGCGGGGGGGAGAGCAACTTC. Translated, it gives CASSRSPSGGESNF.

This chain uses TRBV6-4 with TRBJ2-2; unclear D gene. Per germline, CDR1 MRHNA and CDR2 SNTAGT. Trimming cost V 4 bases and J 4 bases, with 7 bases left between them. The CDR3 contains 13 residues. CDR3 sequence: CASSGSLTGELFF. The CDR3 DNA is TGTGCCAGCAGTGGCTCCCTCACCGGGGAGCTGTTTTTT.

The chain has TRBV9 and TRBJ2-6, with TRBD1 as a possible D gene (6 bases). The CDR3 covers 17 residues. CDR1 and CDR2 from the germline V gene are SGDLS and YYNGEE. V was pared by 2 bases and J by 4 bases, with 16 bases between. The CDR3 region is CASSVINQGTGANVLTF. The CDR3 DNA reads TGTGCCAGCAGCGTCATAAATCAGGGGACGGGGGCCAACGTCCTGACTTTC.

The genes are TRBV24-1 and TRBJ1-2, with 8 bases matching TRBD1. Trimming cost V 3 bases and J 4 bases; bases outside gene matches: 9. Per germline, CDR1 KGHDR and CDR2 SFDVKD. The CDR3 length is 16 residues. For the CDR3, the DNA is TGTGCCACCAGTGATCCCGATGCAGGGACAGGCTATGGCTACACCTTC. Translated, it gives CATSDPDAGTGYGYTF.

The chain employs TRBV5-4 and TRBJ1-2; TRBD1 aligns across 9 bases. The CDR3 extends over 15 amino acids. Trimming cost V 1 base and J 4 bases; bases outside gene matches: 5. Germline lookup yields CDR1 SGHNT and CDR2 YYREEE (reference sequence). The CDR3 bases are TGTGCCAGCAGCTTGACAGGGGGCGCAGGCTATGGCTACACCTTC. Amino acids: CASSLTGGAGYGYTF.